The 21 T cell receptor beta chains reported below all come from one sample, sequenced in a study of T cells in Graves' hyperthyroidism and ophthalmopathy. TCR beta CDR3 region amplification was performed from RNA transcripts. The primer set for the first-round RT-PCR of the TCR CDR3 was HTBI. TCRdb recomputed calls from the multiplex PCR reads with MiXCR, one row per CDR3 protein. The table shows 300,000 to 400,000 distinct CDR3 sequences, with about 18% occurring only once. The sequenced sample was blood. The origin of the receptors is a man between 18 and 35 years old with Graves' ophthalmopathy.

This clonotype was detected many times. The V and J genes are TRBV13 and TRBJ2-7; the match to TRBD1 covers 7 bases. Germline values: CDR1 PRHDT, CDR2 FYEKMQ (reference sequence). This CDR3 has 16 residues. V trimming: 4 bases; J trimming: 4 bases; junction bases outside the gene matches: 13. The CDR3 DNA reads TGTGCCAGCAGCTCGCCCACGACGGGACAGCCTTACGAGCAGTACTTC. Amino acid sequence: CASSSPTTGQPYEQYF.

The sample holds a few counts of this clonotype. The J gene is TRBJ2-2, the V gene TRBV9; the D is unclear. This CDR3 has 15 residues. Per germline, CDR1 SGDLS and CDR2 YYNGEE. V was pared by 0 bases and J by 1 base, with 7 bases between. CDR3 residues: CASSVGTLNTGELFF. CDR3 coding DNA: TGTGCCAGCAGCGTAGGGACGCTGAACACCGGGGAGCTGTTTTTT.

This clonotype has ten or more counts. This sequence joins TRBV2 and TRBJ1-1; a weak D match, TRBD1 (6 bases). From germline, CDR1 is SNHLY and CDR2 FYNNEI. The V end lost 6 bases, the J end lost 5 bases, and 13 bases lay between the germline ends. This CDR3 has 13 residues. The CDR3 protein is CASSAGEGTEAFF. The CDR3 bases are TGTGCCAGCAGCGCAGGGGAGGGAACTGAAGCTTTCTTT.

In its sample, this clonotype was seen many times. The V call is TRBV2, the J call TRBJ1-4; maybe TRBD1 (5 bases). V was shortened by 7 bases and J by 10 bases, with 19 bases between the two germline ends. Germline V gene lookup returns CDR1 SNHLY and CDR2 FYNNEI. The CDR3 runs 14 residues. In nucleotides, the CDR3 is TGTGCCAGCACTACGGGACCCGGGGATGGAAAACTGTTTTTT. Amino acids: CASTTGPGDGKLFF.

This clonotype was seen more than once but under ten times. The chain couples TRBV28 to TRBJ2-1; weak D call: TRBD2 (6 bases). The CDR3 is made up of 9 amino acids. CDR1 and CDR2 from the germline V gene are MDHEN and SYDVKM. The CDR3 sequence is CASGEAQFF. CDR3 DNA sequence: TGTGCTTCGGGAGAGGCGCAGTTCTTC.

This clonotype was detected once. The chain combines TRBV28 with TRBJ2-1; 7 bases align to TRBD2. V dropped 4 bases and J dropped 6; count of bases not matched to a gene: 9. This CDR3 contains 15 residues. Germline assignment: CDR1 MDHEN and CDR2 SYDVKM. The chain's CDR3 is CASSSLMGGSNEQFF. In DNA, the CDR3 is TGTGCCAGCAGTTCCTTAATGGGGGGGAGCAATGAGCAGTTCTTC.

This clonotype was detected only a few times. The chain carries TRBV13 and TRBJ1-1; D is perhaps TRBD1 (6 bases). The CDR3 contains 20 residues. V was trimmed by 3 bases and J by 1 base, leaving 27 bases between them. Germline-derived CDR1 and CDR2 are PRHDT and FYEKMQ (reference sequence). CDR3 sequence (DNA): TGTGCCAGCAGCTTCGAACAGGGTTGGGATATGGGGGTCGAGAACACTGAAGCTTTCTTT. Translation gives CASSFEQGWDMGVENTEAFF. Filled out from reference TRBV13 and TRBJ1-1, the complete variable domain reads AAGVIQSPRHLIKEKRETATLKCYPIPRHDTVYWYQQGPGQDPQFLISFYEKMQSDKGSIPDRFSAQQFSDYHSELNMSSLELGDSALYFCASSFEQGWDMGVENTEAFFGQGTRLTVV.

There are many counts of this clonotype. This chain links TRBV11-2 with TRBJ1-1; D perhaps matches TRBD1 (6 bases). This CDR3 is 15 amino acids long. Trimming took off 4 bases at V and 4 bases at J, with 16 bases between the two ends. The germline gives CDR1 SGHAT, CDR2 FQNNGV. CDR3 sequence reads: CASSSAAGGPTEAFF. CDR3 nucleotides: TGTGCCAGCAGCTCTGCCGCGGGGGGCCCCACTGAAGCTTTCTTT.

The chain links TRBV15 to TRBJ2-1; a possible D gene is TRBD1 (5 bases). Germline lookup yields CDR1 LNHNV and CDR2 YYDKDF (reference sequence). The CDR3 totals 16 residues. V lost 3 bases to trimming and J lost 0 bases, with 12 bases between them. The CDR3 DNA follows: TGTGCCACCAGCAGTTGGGGCCAAAGCTCCTACAATGAGCAGTTCTTC. It encodes CATSSWGQSSYNEQFF. The full variable domain, its missing parts supplied by reference TRBV15 and TRBJ2-1, is DAMVIQNPRYQVTQFGKPVTLSCSQTLNHNVMYWYQQKSSQAPKLLFHYYDKDFNNEADTPDNFQSRRPNTSFCFLDIRSPGLGDTAMYLCATSSWGQSSYNEQFFGPGTRLTVL.

This clonotype was picked up many times. The V and J genes are TRBV12-3 or TRBV12-4 and TRBJ1-5; D not resolved. Trimming cost V 5 bases and J 2 bases, with 13 bases left between them. The CDR3 has 15 residues. This CDR3 is CASSVDHSGNQPQHF. The CDR3 nucleotides are TGTGCCAGCAGTGTGGACCATTCGGGCAATCAGCCCCAGCATTTT.

The sample holds many counts of this clonotype. This CDR3 is CATSDLGDSRPPFGANVLTF. The CDR3 DNA reads as TGTGCCACCAGTGATCTGGGGGACAGCCGACCTCCGTTTGGGGCCAACGTCCTGACTTTC. V is TRBV24-1 and J is TRBJ2-6; 7 bases align to TRBD1. Germline trimming cut 3 bases from V and 3 bases from J; bases unmatched to any gene: 16. The CDR3 runs to 20 residues. Per the germline V gene, CDR1 is KGHDR and CDR2 is SFDVKD.

This chain connects TRBV6-1 to TRBJ2-7; D is unclear. The V end lost 3 bases, the J end lost 0 bases, and 12 bases lay between the germline ends. The CDR3 runs to 15 residues. Looked up from germline, CDR1 is MNHNS and CDR2 is SASEGT. In DNA form, the CDR3 reads TGTGCCAGCAGTGAGAGCCCTTGGAGCTCCTACGAGCAGTACTTC. This encodes CASSESPWSSYEQYF.

This clonotype has at least ten counts. The V gene is TRBV12-3 or TRBV12-4, the J gene TRBJ1-4; D is ambiguous. Deletions cut 3 bases from V and 7 bases from J, with 9 bases between. This CDR3 contains 13 residues. The CDR3 protein is CASSFRMGEKLFF. The CDR3 DNA reads TGTGCCAGCAGTTTTCGGATGGGTGAAAAACTGTTTTTT.

A note on this clonotype: Mismatch with germline at one junction end may stem from a read error. The chain is built from TRBV24-1 and TRBJ2-2, with a tentative D call TRBD2 (5 bases). The germline V gene encodes CDR1 KGHDR and CDR2 SFDVKD. The CDR3 has 13 residues. The CDR3 is CATSKWATGEPFF. CDR3 in DNA: TGTGCCACCAGTAAGTGGGCCACCGGGGAGCCGTTTTTT.

This clonotype was seen ten or more times. V is TRBV7-9 and J is TRBJ2-7; unclear D gene. This CDR3 has 13 amino acids. Looked up from germline, CDR1 is SEHNR and CDR2 is FQNEAQ (reference sequence). Trimming cost V 1 base and J 8 bases, with 12 bases left between them. CDR3 DNA sequence: TGTGCCAGCAGCTTAGGGGGTCTCTTTAAGCAGTACTTC. It encodes CASSLGGLFKQYF.

The chain is built from TRBV28 and TRBJ2-7, with D unclear. The CDR3 is 13 residues long. Germline V gene data show CDR1 as MDHEN and CDR2 as SYDVKM. Trimming took off 6 bases at V and 4 bases at J, with 13 bases between the two ends. Here the CDR3 DNA reads TGTGCCAGCAGACCCGACGAGGCGTACGAGCAGTACTTC. Protein: CASRPDEAYEQYF.

About this clonotype itself: Just one base apart from a much larger clone, this may be a read error. The chain couples TRBV29-1 to TRBJ1-2; TRBD1 might be the D (5 bases). The V end was cut by 4 bases, the J end by 5 bases, with 14 bases between. The CDR3 is made up of 13 amino acids. The V gene's germline CDR1 is SQVTM and CDR2 ANQGSEA. The CDR3 sequence is CSVAGRGPYGYTF. The CDR3, as DNA: TGCAGCGTTGCGGGACGGGGACCTTATGGCTACACCTTC.

The chain couples TRBV6-1 to TRBJ2-5, with D hard to call. The CDR3 consists of 14 residues. The V gene's germline CDR1 is MNHNS and CDR2 SASEGT. Trimming stripped 10 bases from V and 5 bases from J, with 20 bases between. CDR3 in amino acids: CANPPKGSRETQYF. DNA of the CDR3: TGTGCCAACCCCCCAAAGGGCAGTCGGGAGACCCAGTACTTC.

This clonotype was counted ten times or more. The chain uses TRBV28 and TRBJ2-7, with 9 bases fitting TRBD1. Trimming cost V 6 bases and J 7 bases; bases outside gene matches: 13. In germline, CDR1 is MDHEN, CDR2 SYDVKM. The CDR3 spans 15 residues. Here the CDR3 reads CASRTPGQGFKEQYF. CDR3 in DNA: TGTGCCAGCAGAACTCCGGGACAGGGCTTCAAGGAGCAGTACTTC. The whole variable domain, remainder taken from reference TRBV28 and TRBJ2-7, is DVKVTQSSRYLVKRTGEKVFLECVQDMDHENMFWYRQDPGLGLRLIYFSYDVKMKEKGDIPEGYSVSREKKERFSLILESASTNQTSMYLCASRTPGQGFKEQYFGPGTRLTVT.

This clonotype was seen at least ten times. The rearrangement uses TRBV12-3 or TRBV12-4 and TRBJ1-4; 11 nucleotides align to TRBD1. Trimming cost V 0 bases and J 8 bases; bases outside gene matches: 2. This CDR3 has 15 residues. The DNA of the CDR3 is TGTGCCAGCAGTTTAGCCGGGACAGGGGGAGAAAAACTGTTTTTT. Protein product: CASSLAGTGGEKLFF.

This clonotype came up many times. The gene calls are TRBV3-1 and TRBJ1-4; the match to TRBD1 covers 7 bases. Germline CDR1 LGHDT, CDR2 YNNKEL (reference sequence). V lost 3 bases and J lost 3; bases outside the gene matches: 4. CDR3 size: 15 residues. The DNA for the CDR3 is TGTGCCAGCAGCCACCGGGACAGTCCTAATGAAAAACTGTTTTTT. This sequence encodes CASSHRDSPNEKLFF.